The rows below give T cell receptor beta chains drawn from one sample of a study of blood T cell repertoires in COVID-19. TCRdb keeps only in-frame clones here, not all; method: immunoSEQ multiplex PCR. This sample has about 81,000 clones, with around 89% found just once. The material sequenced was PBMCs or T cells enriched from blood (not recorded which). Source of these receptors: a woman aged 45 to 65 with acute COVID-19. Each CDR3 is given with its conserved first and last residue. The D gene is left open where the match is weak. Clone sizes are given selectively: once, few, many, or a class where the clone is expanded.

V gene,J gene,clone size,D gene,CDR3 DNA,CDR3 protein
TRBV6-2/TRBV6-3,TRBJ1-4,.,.,TGTGCCAGCAGTTACTCCCGGACTCGCTCAACTAATGAAAAACTGTTTTTT,CASSYSRTRSTNEKLFF
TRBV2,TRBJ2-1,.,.,TGTGCCAGCAGTGCTGACAGGACGGAAAATGAGCAGTTCTTC,CASSADRTENEQFF
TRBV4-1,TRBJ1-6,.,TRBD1,TGCGCCAGCAGCCAAGAGATAGGGACAGGAGATTCACCCCTCCACTTT,CASSQEIGTGDSPLHF
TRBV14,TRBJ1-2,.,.,TGTGCCAGCAGCCAAGAGGCCTTTAAAAACTATGGCTACACCTTC,CASSQEAFKNYGYTF
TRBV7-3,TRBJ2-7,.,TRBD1,TGTGCCAGCAGCTTAATCGGGACAGGTAATCCTGCCGAGCAGTACTTC,CASSLIGTGNPAEQYF
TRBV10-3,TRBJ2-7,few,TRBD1,TGTGCCATCAGTGACCCACAGGGGTACGAGCAGTACTTC,CAISDPQGYEQYF
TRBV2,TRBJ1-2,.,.,TGTGCCAGCAGCCGGGCGGGTGGCTACACCTTC,CASSRAGGYTF
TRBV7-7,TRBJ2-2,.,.,TGTGCTAGCAGCTTAAGGGGAATGGGAACCGGGGAGCTGTTTTTT,CASSLRGMGTGELFF
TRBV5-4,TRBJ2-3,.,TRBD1,TGTGCCAGCAGCTGGGACAGTAGCACAGATACGCAGTATTTT,CASSWDSSTDTQYF
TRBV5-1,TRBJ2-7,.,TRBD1,TGCGCCAGCAGCGAGGGACAGGGGGCAGGTGAGCAGTACTTC,CASSEGQGAGEQYF
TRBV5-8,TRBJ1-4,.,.,TGTGCCAGCAGCTCGGGGGAGGGAATTGAAAAACTGTTTTTT,CASSSGEGIEKLFF
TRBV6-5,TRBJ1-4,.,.,TGTGCCAGCAGTTACTCGGGGGCCGGGGCTAATGAAAAACTGTTTTTT,CASSYSGAGANEKLFF
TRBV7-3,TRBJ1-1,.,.,TGTGCCAGCAGCTCCAGGGGTAACACTGAAGCTTTCTTT,CASSSRGNTEAFF
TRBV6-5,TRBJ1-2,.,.,TGTGCCAGCAGAGCGACGGACTATGGCTACACCTTC,CASRATDYGYTF
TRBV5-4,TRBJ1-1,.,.,TGTGCCAGCAGCTTGGAGGCGGGGGCTGAAGCTTTCTTT,CASSLEAGAEAFF
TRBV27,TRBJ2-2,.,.,TGTGCCAGCAGTGCAAGGGCAGGGGAGAACACCGGGGAGCTGTTTTTT,CASSARAGENTGELFF
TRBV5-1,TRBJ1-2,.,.,TGCGCCAGCAGCTTGGAGCCGCTGGCGGAGGGCTACACCTTC,CASSLEPLAEGYTF
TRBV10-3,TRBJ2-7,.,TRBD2,TGTGCCATCAGTGATTCTAGCGGGAGCCACGAGCAGTACTTC,CAISDSSGSHEQYF
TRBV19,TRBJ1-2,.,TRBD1,TGTGCCAGTAGCCCAGGGTCGGACAGGGGACTCTATGGCTACACCTTC,CASSPGSDRGLYGYTF
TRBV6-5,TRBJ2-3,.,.,TGTGCCAGCAAAGCGGGTCTTAGCACAGATACGCAGTATTTT,CASKAGLSTDTQYF
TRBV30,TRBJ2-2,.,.,TGTGCCTGGAGACCGGGGACCGGGGAGCTGTTTTTT,CAWRPGTGELFF
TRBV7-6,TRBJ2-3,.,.,TGTGCCAGCAGCCCGATCGGGGGGCGCGGAGATACGCAGTATTTT,CASSPIGGRGDTQYF